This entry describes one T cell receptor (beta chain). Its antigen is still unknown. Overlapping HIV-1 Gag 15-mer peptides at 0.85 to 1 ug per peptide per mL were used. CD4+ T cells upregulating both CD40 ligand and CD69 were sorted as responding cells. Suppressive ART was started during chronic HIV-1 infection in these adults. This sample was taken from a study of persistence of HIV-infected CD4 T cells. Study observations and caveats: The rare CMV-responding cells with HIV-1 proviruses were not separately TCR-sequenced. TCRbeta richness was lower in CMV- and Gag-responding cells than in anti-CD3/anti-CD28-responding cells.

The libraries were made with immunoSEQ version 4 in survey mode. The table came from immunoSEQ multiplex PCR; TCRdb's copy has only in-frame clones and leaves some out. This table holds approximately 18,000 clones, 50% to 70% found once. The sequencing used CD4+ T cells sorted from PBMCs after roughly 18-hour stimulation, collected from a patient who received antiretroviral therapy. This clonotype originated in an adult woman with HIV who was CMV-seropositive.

The CDR3 loop reads CASSWQGRGGEKLFF. CDR3 nucleotide sequence: TGTGCCAGCAGTTGGCAGGGGCGAGGGGGAGAAAAACTGTTTTTT. The chain joins TRBV27 to TRBJ1-4; D perhaps matches TRBD1 (6 bases). Germline assignment: CDR1 MNHEY and CDR2 SMNVEV (reference sequence). This CDR3 is built from 15 residues. V lost 4 bases, J lost 8 bases, and 17 bases lay in between.